A selection of T cell receptor beta chains follows, all from one sample in a study of blood T cell repertoires in COVID-19. Sequencing was performed with immunoSEQ multiplex PCR; in TCRdb, only in-frame clones are kept and a portion is missing. The repertoire holds 180,000 or so clones, with 70% to 80% as singletons. The sequenced sample was PBMCs or T cells enriched from blood (not recorded which). The source of these receptors is a man aged 55 to 70 who had been exposed to COVID-19. Each CDR3 is given with its conserved first and last residue. The order of the fields is V gene, J gene, D gene, CDR3 length, CDR3 DNA, CDR3 protein. The D gene is left open where the match is weak.

TRBV7-6	TRBJ2-5	TRBD2	15	TGTGCCAGCAGCGTGGGACTAGCGGGCACGGGGGCCCAGTACTTC	CASSVGLAGTGAQYF
TRBV6-5	TRBJ1-2	-	13	TGTGCCAGCCAAGTACAGGTTAACTATGGCTACACCTTC	CASQVQVNYGYTF
TRBV28	TRBJ1-2	-	11	TGTGCCAGCAGCCCCCCTCATGGCTACACCTTC	CASSPPHGYTF
TRBV6-1	TRBJ1-1	-	15	TGTGCCAGCAGTGAAGAAACAGGGATCGGCACTGAAGCTTTCTTT	CASSEETGIGTEAFF
TRBV13	TRBJ1-1	TRBD1	14	TGTGCCAGCAGATTACTGACAGGGGGCCCTGAAGCTTTCTTT	CASRLLTGGPEAFF
TRBV2	TRBJ2-7	TRBD2	15	TGTGCCAGCATATCGGGAGGCCTGGCCTCCTACGAGCAGTACTTC	CASISGGLASYEQYF
TRBV25-1	TRBJ1-1	-	13	TGTGCCAGCAGAACAGGGATAGTCACTGAAGCTTTCTTT	CASRTGIVTEAFF
TRBV30	TRBJ1-6	TRBD1	17	TGTGCCTGGAGTGTACGATCGACAGGGGGCTATAATTCACCCCTCCACTTT	CAWSVRSTGGYNSPLHF
TRBV28	TRBJ1-6	TRBD1	14	TGTGCCACCCAACCGGGGACAGGGTATTCACCCCTCCACTTT	CATQPGTGYSPLHF
TRBV6-4	TRBJ1-2	TRBD1	15	TGTGCCAGCAGTGACTCTAGGGGGCGGAACTATGGCTACACCTTC	CASSDSRGRNYGYTF
TRBV18	TRBJ2-3	TRBD2	16	TGTGCCAGCTCACCCCCGGGACTAGCGAGCACAGATACGCAGTATTTT	CASSPPGLASTDTQYF
TRBV29-1	TRBJ2-2	-	14	TGCAGCGTTGAACGAGGAGGAAATCCCGGGGAGCTGTTTTTT	CSVERGGNPGELFF
TRBV13	TRBJ1-1	-	15	TGTGCCAGCAGCACGAGACAGGCAGCAAACACTGAAGCTTTCTTT	CASSTRQAANTEAFF
TRBV7-9	TRBJ2-3	TRBD2	16	TGTGCCAGCAGCAAACAAGCGGGAGGGTACACAGATACGCAGTATTTT	CASSKQAGGYTDTQYF
TRBV4-2	TRBJ1-4	-	14	TGTGCCAGCAGCGGGAGGGGCACTAATGAAAAACTGTTTTTT	CASSGRGTNEKLFF
TRBV9	TRBJ2-3	TRBD2	16	TGTGCCAGCAGCGTATCTAGCGGGTACAGCACAGATACGCAGTATTTT	CASSVSSGYSTDTQYF
TRBV7-9	TRBJ1-4	TRBD1	14	TGTGCCAGCAGCTTGGGACAGGGCGCTGAAAAACTGTTTTTT	CASSLGQGAEKLFF
TRBV19	TRBJ1-5	-	16	TGTGCCAGTAGTATAGACCCAGGGAGGGTAAATCAGCCCCAGCATTTT	CASSIDPGRVNQPQHF
TRBV5-1	TRBJ2-6	-	15	TGCGCCAGCAGCCTGCCGAGCTCTGGGGCCAACGTCCTGACTTTC	CASSLPSSGANVLTF